Listed here is a single T cell receptor beta chain. The antigen it recognizes is unknown. Base qualities are not at hand, and no much larger clone is one base apart. Collaborating institutions collected whole blood in K2EDTA tubes following their own protocols. Collaborator samples were shipped for TCRbeta analysis as frozen whole blood, isolated PBMCs, or DNA extracted from either sample type. TCRbeta CDR3 regions were amplified from genomic DNA using the immunoSEQ Assay, a bias-controlled multiplex PCR. In the original analysis: Nucleated cell counts per sample were estimated from amplification of reference gene primers within the assay. Sequence reads were collapsed and filtered to measure the absolute abundance of every unique TCRbeta CDR3 rearrangement. For each sample, productive Simpson clonality was calculated as the square root of Simpson's diversity index over productive rearrangements. Held by TCRdb, this immuneACCESS table contains in-frame sequences only and omits some clones. Under half of the omission traces to an unresolved V gene where checked; the cause of the rest is unknown. Clone size and the V and J calls come from that table; the DNA yielded D and trimming. Counted in this sample were tens of thousands of clones; approximately 90% of them appeared once. Together, the top ten hold approximately 4.1% of the sample.

The sample belongs to a study of blood T cell repertoires in COVID-19 (dated by TCRdb to 2020 to 2022). About the investigation overall: Collaborator samples came from the United States, Italy and Spain and covered acute and convalescent phases of COVID-19. The material from the prospective study consisted of cDNA or gDNA derived from T cells, B-cell-depleted T cells, or PBMCs. Subjects who had been exposed to COVID-19, were actively infected with it, or had recovered from it provided the deeply sampled blood TCRbeta repertoires that made up the dataset. A freely available public database, intended as a resource for researchers studying the immune response to SARS-CoV-2, is where the repertoires were released. Samples were obtained from the ongoing ImmuneRACE study (first 160 participants) and from 1,254 subjects provided by 6 global collaborators. Sample metadata almost always included a de-identified subject ID, COVID-19 status, age in years and sex. Where available, HLA class I and class II types were obtained from metadata supplied by the sample provider rather than from assay-based typing.

Overall results and qualifications from the work: The quantity of clinical and demographic metadata differed by source and by participant and was supplied without curation.

For CDR1 and CDR2, the germline V gene lists MGHRA and YSYEKL. The CDR3 holds 17 amino acids from the cysteine to the phenylalanine. The DNA shown is the 51-base CDR3, in frame from base 1. The V end gives up 3 bases and the J end 0 bases, leaving 6 bases in the junction not matched to a gene. The sequence was obtained from a man between 45 and 60 years old with acute or convalescent COVID-19. The chain is encoded by TRBV4-1 joined to TRBJ2-1, with 9 junctional bases fitting TRBD2. The sequencing input was peripheral blood. The CDR3 region reads CASSQGLAVSSYNEQFF. The DNA is as follows: TGCGCCAGCAGCCAGGGACTAGCTGTTAGCTCCTACAATGAGCAGTTCTTC.